The TCR beta chain described here comes from a study of beta chain features in type 1 diabetes (dated by TCRdb to the late 2010s). Regarding the complete study: Mean age, gender distribution, total cell number and subset yield were not different between patients and healthy donors. Across all samples, 107,917,701 sorted cells were examined, and cell number per subset correlated strongly with RNA yield. The study compared TCRB repertoires of sorted circulating CD4+ T cell subsets between recently diagnosed type 1 diabetes patients and matched healthy donors. Naive and central memory subsets were obtained from all 30 or so donors, but regulatory and stem cell-like memory subsets were isolated from only 8 patients and roughly 8 healthy donors. Beyond this particular receptor, the publication reports: Fewer insertions and more nucleotide deletions at VDJ recombination sites were observed in patients with type 1 diabetes, implying thymic rearrangement abnormalities. A moderate but significant shortening of TCRB CDR3 length was observed in type 1 diabetes patients in all four CD4+ subsets. PCR may preferentially amplify shorter templates, but because patient and control samples were amplified and corrected together, any resulting skew would affect both groups equally. Because the HLA sub-analyses included only small numbers of individuals, any influence of HLA type on TCRB rearrangement was left unresolved. Because cDNA rather than genomic DNA was sequenced, highly expressing activated cells could have been over-represented, although no difference in activation and CD3 levels was found between groups. The naive, central memory and regulatory TCRB repertoires appeared to resemble one another more closely among patients than among healthy donors.

This clone was picked up many times. The antigen this receptor binds is unknown. Per-base qualities were not stored, and no clone one base away is much larger. Different DNA sequences within this sample yield the same CDR3. Each donor gave one peripheral blood draw, averaging approximately 120 mL, which was collected into heparinised tubes. A BD FACSAria II and a panel including CD45RO, CCR7, CD25, CD127, CD95 and CD27 were used to sort naive, central memory, regulatory and stem cell-like memory CD4+ T cells. Every sorted population had a purity above 95%. PBMCs were isolated right away by Lymphoprep density gradient centrifugation and were stained directly, without culture. So that batch effects would be minimized, each experiment stained and sorted samples in pairs, pairing one healthy donor with one patient. The High Capacity cDNA Reverse Transcription Kit was used to reverse transcribe all of the isolated RNA, meaning that expressed TCRB transcripts were what got sequenced. Naive, central memory and regulatory T cell samples underwent deep immunoSEQ sequencing, averaging about 3.57 million total reads per sample. Sorted cells were lysed in RLT buffer, and RNA was extracted using DNase-treated RNeasy Micro or Mini kits according to cell number. Each cell subset was processed on its own to prevent cross-contamination, while patient and healthy donor samples were processed together. The immunoSEQ multiplex PCR was used to amplify TCRB sequences from cDNA, generating 87-bp fragments that spanned the CDR3 region. Sequencing of the amplicons was done on the Illumina HiSeq platform. Per the original workflow: Synthetic template baselines were used to correct PCR bias computationally, reads within Hamming distance 2 were collapsed together, and singletons that could not be merged were discarded. Reads were aligned to IMGT to assign V, D and J genes, CDR3 length, and insertions or deletions at six rearrangement sites. Within each subset, clonotype counts were normalized to sorted cell number, and only after that were true diversity and Gini coefficients computed with the tcR R package. Repertoire sharing was quantified using the overlap coefficient calculated on TCRB nucleotide sequences. The table was pulled from immuneACCESS by TCRdb, which kept in-frame rearrangements only. Such tables lose some clones; where checked, under half of the loss comes from unresolved V genes, and the rest has no known cause. V, J and clone size are those of that table, while D and trimming were read from the DNA. Recorded for this sample are about 150,000 clones; approximately 12% of them occurred a single time. The ten biggest clones cover roughly 1.9% of the sample.

Trimming costs V 5 bases and J 0 bases, and their ends lie 5 bases apart. Inclusive of the bounding cysteine and phenylalanine, the CDR3 is 12 residues long. Only the CDR3 DNA stays, 36 bases, in frame from base 1. The germline V gene (reference sequence) yields GTSNPN for CDR1 and SVGIG for CDR2. The origin of this receptor is a man younger than 35 in good health. The sequenced sample consisted of central memory CD4+ T cells from blood. The chain uses TRBV30 and TRBJ1-5, with no reliable assignment of the D segment. The CDR3 has the sequence CAWSDSNQPQHF. The DNA sequence is as follows: TGTGCCTGGTCAGATAGCAATCAGCCCCAGCATTTT.